This TCR beta chain was identified in a study of T cells in Graves' hyperthyroidism and ophthalmopathy. About the research overall: Before treatment of any kind, peripheral blood was taken at initial diagnosis.

Regarding this clonotype: Its antigen is unidentified.

Study findings and constraints: Model-based prediction identified ophthalmopathy a median around seven months prior to its onset.

It was RNA transcripts that yielded the amplified TCR beta CDR3 regions. Researchers ran a first-round RT-PCR on the TCR CDR3 using the HTBI primer set. TCRdb reprocessed the multiplex PCR reads with MiXCR, giving one entry per CDR3 protein. The sample consists of some 800,000 distinct CDR3 sequences, 38% of them appearing once. The ends were cut back, 3 bases at V and 1 base at J, with 13 bases in the middle. This CDR3 is 16 amino acids long. Hyperthyroidism, newly diagnosed and lasting under 2 months, affected patients aged 18 to 65. Sample: blood. The V gene is TRBV12-3 or TRBV12-4, the J gene TRBJ1-5; D is perhaps TRBD1 (5 bases). This clonotype originated in a man aged 18-30 years with Graves' hyperthyroidism. This chain's CDR3 is CASSLELGRSNQPQHF. The CDR3, as DNA: TGTGCCAGCAGTTTGGAATTGGGACGGAGCAATCAGCCCCAGCATTTT.